This is a list of T cell receptor beta chains from one sample in a study of cytomegalovirus exposure and HLA in healthy donors. TCRdb keeps only in-frame clones here, not all; method: immunoSEQ multiplex PCR. Of under 200,000 clones listed, around nine tenths are singletons. The specimen sequenced was PBMCs. These receptors came from a woman under 30 in good health and CMV-seropositive. Each CDR3 is given with its conserved first and last residue. The order of the fields is J gene, D gene, V gene, clone size, CDR3 DNA, CDR3 protein. The D gene is left open where the match is weak. Where a row states a size, it is once, few, many or the class of an expanded clone; other rows omit it.

j_call: TRBJ1-1; d_call: NA; v_call: TRBV29-1; clone_size: NA; cdr3_nt: TGCAGCGTTGTTCCTTGGCAGGGCCTGAACACTGAAGCTTTCTTT; cdr3_aa: CSVVPWQGLNTEAFF
j_call: TRBJ2-7; d_call: NA; v_call: TRBV6-5; clone_size: few; cdr3_nt: TGTGCCAGCAGCCGGACACTATCCACCTACGAGCAGTACTTC; cdr3_aa: CASSRTLSTYEQYF
j_call: TRBJ1-2; d_call: NA; v_call: TRBV19; clone_size: once; cdr3_nt: TGTGCCAGTACAAAACAGGGTGTGGGCTATGGCTACACCTTC; cdr3_aa: CASTKQGVGYGYTF
j_call: TRBJ2-3; d_call: TRBD1; v_call: TRBV6-6; clone_size: NA; cdr3_nt: TGTGCCAGCAGTTCCGGGACAGGGAGTTTGTATACGCAGTATTTT; cdr3_aa: CASSSGTGSLYTQYF
j_call: TRBJ1-1; d_call: NA; v_call: TRBV7-9; clone_size: NA; cdr3_nt: TGTGCCAGCAGCCTTACACAGGGCGGCACTGAAGCTTTCTTT; cdr3_aa: CASSLTQGGTEAFF
j_call: TRBJ2-5; d_call: NA; v_call: TRBV7-7; clone_size: NA; cdr3_nt: TGTGCTAGCAGTCCCGGGACTTCGACAGAGACCCAGTACTTC; cdr3_aa: CASSPGTSTETQYF
j_call: TRBJ2-1; d_call: TRBD1; v_call: TRBV28; clone_size: NA; cdr3_nt: TGTGCCAGCAGTTTGACAGGGAATGAGCAGTTCTTC; cdr3_aa: CASSLTGNEQFF
j_call: TRBJ2-2; d_call: TRBD1; v_call: TRBV19; clone_size: NA; cdr3_nt: TGTGCCAGTAGGGCCAGACAGGGTCCGAACACCGGGGAGCTGTTTTTT; cdr3_aa: CASRARQGPNTGELFF
j_call: TRBJ2-1; d_call: TRBD2; v_call: TRBV6-6; clone_size: NA; cdr3_nt: TGTGCCAGCACCGTGGGGGGAGGGTCCTACAATGAGCAGTTCTTC; cdr3_aa: CASTVGGGSYNEQFF
j_call: TRBJ2-1; d_call: NA; v_call: TRBV20-1; clone_size: NA; cdr3_nt: TGCAGTGCTCCTCTCGTCAATGAGCAGTTCTTC; cdr3_aa: CSAPLVNEQFF
j_call: TRBJ1-1; d_call: TRBD1; v_call: TRBV30; clone_size: NA; cdr3_nt: TGTGCCTGGAGACTTAAGACAGGGCGTCTCACTGAAGCTTTCTTT; cdr3_aa: CAWRLKTGRLTEAFF
j_call: TRBJ1-4; d_call: NA; v_call: TRBV6-1; clone_size: NA; cdr3_nt: TGTGCCAGCAGGGAAGGGGGAGATAATGAAAAACTGTTTTTT; cdr3_aa: CASREGGDNEKLFF
j_call: TRBJ1-5; d_call: TRBD1; v_call: TRBV15; clone_size: once; cdr3_nt: TGTGCCACCAGCCCCCGTCCCGGGACAGGGCCGGGCAATCAGCCCCAGCATTTT; cdr3_aa: CATSPRPGTGPGNQPQHF
j_call: TRBJ2-3; d_call: TRBD2; v_call: TRBV2; clone_size: NA; cdr3_nt: TGTGCCAGCAAGGGACTAGCGGGGGGGGATACGCAGTATTTT; cdr3_aa: CASKGLAGGDTQYF
j_call: TRBJ2-3; d_call: TRBD2; v_call: TRBV6-5; clone_size: NA; cdr3_nt: TGTGCCAGCAGTTACGGGACTAGCGGGACATATACGCAGTATTTT; cdr3_aa: CASSYGTSGTYTQYF
j_call: TRBJ2-1; d_call: TRBD2; v_call: TRBV11-2; clone_size: NA; cdr3_nt: TGTGCCAGCAGCTTAGTTCTAGCGGGAGGTCCCGAATACAATGAGCAGTTCTTC; cdr3_aa: CASSLVLAGGPEYNEQFF
j_call: TRBJ2-7; d_call: TRBD1; v_call: TRBV29-1; clone_size: NA; cdr3_nt: TGCAGCGTACGGACAGGGACTTTTTCCTACGAGCAGTACTTC; cdr3_aa: CSVRTGTFSYEQYF
j_call: TRBJ1-1; d_call: TRBD1; v_call: TRBV5-1; clone_size: NA; cdr3_nt: TGCGCCAGCAGCTTACAGGGGGCGAACACTGAAGCTTTCTTT; cdr3_aa: CASSLQGANTEAFF
j_call: TRBJ2-7; d_call: NA; v_call: TRBV20-1; clone_size: NA; cdr3_nt: TGCAGTGCTCCTCGGGACTACGAGCAGTACTTC; cdr3_aa: CSAPRDYEQYF
j_call: TRBJ2-3; d_call: NA; v_call: TRBV29-1; clone_size: once; cdr3_nt: TGCAGCGTTGATTCCGGCACAGATACGCAGTATTTT; cdr3_aa: CSVDSGTDTQYF
j_call: TRBJ2-7; d_call: TRBD2; v_call: TRBV4-2; clone_size: NA; cdr3_nt: TGTGCCAGCAGCCAAGAAGGGACTAGCGGGACCTACGAGCAGTACTTC; cdr3_aa: CASSQEGTSGTYEQYF
j_call: TRBJ2-7; d_call: TRBD1; v_call: TRBV10-1; clone_size: NA; cdr3_nt: TGCGCCAGCAGTGAGGACGGGGACAGGGGCTACGAGCAGTACTTC; cdr3_aa: CASSEDGDRGYEQYF